The clone carrying this T cell receptor (beta chain) has a handful of counts. V shed 4 bases and J shed 2 bases, with 13 bases lying between them. The CDR3 is 15 amino acids. Germline V CDR1 and CDR2: LGHNA, YSLEER. These data are taken from a study of response to subunit inactivated influenza vaccine. TCRdb re-analysed the RT-PCR reads in MiXCR, keeping a single row per CDR3 protein. This sample yields around 530,000 distinct CDR3 sequences, of which 16% are seen a single time; 3% to 3.5% belongs to the top ten. The clonotype originates from a man aged 50 to 69 who received an inactivated influenza vaccine. V is TRBV4-3 and J is TRBJ2-3; tentative D call: TRBD1 (6 bases). The sequencing used CD4+ T cells sorted from PBMCs, collected 23 months after vaccination. The CDR3 loop is CASSPRGGFTDTQYF. CDR3 coding DNA: TGCGCCAGCAGCCCCAGGGGCGGGTTCACAGATACGCAGTATTTT.